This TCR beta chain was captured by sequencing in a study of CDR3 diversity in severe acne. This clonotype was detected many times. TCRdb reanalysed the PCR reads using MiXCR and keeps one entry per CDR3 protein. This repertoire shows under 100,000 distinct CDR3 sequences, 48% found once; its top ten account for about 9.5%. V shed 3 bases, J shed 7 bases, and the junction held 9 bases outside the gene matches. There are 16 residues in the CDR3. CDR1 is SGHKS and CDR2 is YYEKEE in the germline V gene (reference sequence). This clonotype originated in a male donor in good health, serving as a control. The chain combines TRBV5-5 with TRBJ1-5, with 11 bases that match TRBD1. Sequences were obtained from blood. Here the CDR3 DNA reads TGTGCCAGCAGCTATGGACAGGGGGCATCGGGGCAGCCCCAGCATTTT. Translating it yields CASSYGQGASGQPQHF.